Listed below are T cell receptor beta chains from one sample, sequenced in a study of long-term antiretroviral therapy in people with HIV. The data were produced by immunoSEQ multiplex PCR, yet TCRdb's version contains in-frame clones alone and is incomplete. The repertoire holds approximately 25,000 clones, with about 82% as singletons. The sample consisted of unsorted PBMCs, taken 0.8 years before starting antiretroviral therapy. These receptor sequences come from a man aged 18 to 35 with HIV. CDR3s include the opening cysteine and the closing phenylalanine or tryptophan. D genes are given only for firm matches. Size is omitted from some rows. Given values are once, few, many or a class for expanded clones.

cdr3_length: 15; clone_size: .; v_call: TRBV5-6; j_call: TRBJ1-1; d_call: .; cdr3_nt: TGTGCCAGCAGCTTACTCAATTCGGCGCAAGATTGGGCTTTCTTT; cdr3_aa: CASSLLNSAQDWAFF
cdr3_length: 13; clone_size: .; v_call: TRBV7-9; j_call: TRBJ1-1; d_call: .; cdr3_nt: TGTGCCAGCACCCTTGAGACAGTCACTGAAGCTTTCTTT; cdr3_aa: CASTLETVTEAFF
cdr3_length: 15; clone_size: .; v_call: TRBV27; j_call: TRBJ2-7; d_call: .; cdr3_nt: TGTGCCAGCAGTTTTTCGTCAGGGTTGTCCTACGAGCAGTACTTC; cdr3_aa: CASSFSSGLSYEQYF
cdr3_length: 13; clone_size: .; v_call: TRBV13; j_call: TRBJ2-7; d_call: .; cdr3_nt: TGTGCCAGCAGCGGGGGTGGAGACTACGAGCAGTACTTC; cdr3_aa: CASSGGGDYEQYF
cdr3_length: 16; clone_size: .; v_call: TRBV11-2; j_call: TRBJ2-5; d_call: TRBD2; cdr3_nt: TGTGCCAGCAGCTCAAGGACTAGCCTTGGTGGGGAGACCCAGTACTTC; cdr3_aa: CASSSRTSLGGETQYF
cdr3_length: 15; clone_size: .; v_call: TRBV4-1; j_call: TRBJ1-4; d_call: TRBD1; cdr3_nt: TGCGCCAGCAACCGGGGACAGGGGGGCTCAGGAAAACTGTTTTTT; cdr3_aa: CASNRGQGGSGKLFF
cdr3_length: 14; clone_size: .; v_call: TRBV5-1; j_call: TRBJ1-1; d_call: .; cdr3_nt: TGCGCCAGCAGCTTAAGGGGCGTGAACACTGAAGCTTTCTTT; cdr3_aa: CASSLRGVNTEAFF
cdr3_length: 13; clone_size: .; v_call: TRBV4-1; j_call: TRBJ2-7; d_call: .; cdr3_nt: TGCGCCAGCAGCCAAAGCCTGTCCTACGAGCAGTACTTC; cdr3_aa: CASSQSLSYEQYF
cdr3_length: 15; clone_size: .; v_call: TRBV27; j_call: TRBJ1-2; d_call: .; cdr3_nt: TGTGCCAGCAGTTTAGTTCGGGGGCTGGGAGGTGGCTACACCTTC; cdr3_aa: CASSLVRGLGGGYTF
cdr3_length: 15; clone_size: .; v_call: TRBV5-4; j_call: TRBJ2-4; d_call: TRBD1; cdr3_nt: TGTGCCAGCAGCCCGGGACAGGGGGCCAAAAACATTCAGTACTTC; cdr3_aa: CASSPGQGAKNIQYF
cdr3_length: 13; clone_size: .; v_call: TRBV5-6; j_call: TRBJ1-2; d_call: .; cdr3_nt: TGTGCCAGCAGCTTGGATATCGTCCCTGGCTACACCTTC; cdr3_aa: CASSLDIVPGYTF
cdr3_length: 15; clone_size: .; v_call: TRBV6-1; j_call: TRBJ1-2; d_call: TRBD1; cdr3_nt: TGTGCCAGCAGTGCCCCGGGACAGGGGGTGAATGGCTACACCTTC; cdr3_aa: CASSAPGQGVNGYTF
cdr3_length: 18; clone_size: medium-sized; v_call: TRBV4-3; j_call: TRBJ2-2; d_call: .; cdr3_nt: TGCGCCAGCAGCCAAGTTATTGGGGCAGAACTAAACACCGGGGAGCTGTTTTTT; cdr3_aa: CASSQVIGAELNTGELFF
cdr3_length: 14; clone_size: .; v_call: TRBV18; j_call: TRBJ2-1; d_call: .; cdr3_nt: TGTGCCAGCTCAATGGACGGAAACTACAATGAGCAGTTCTTC; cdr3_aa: CASSMDGNYNEQFF
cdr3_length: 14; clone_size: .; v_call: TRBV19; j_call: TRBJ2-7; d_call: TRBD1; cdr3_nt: TGTGCCAGTAGCCCTACAGGGGGCCCCTACGAGCAGTACTTC; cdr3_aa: CASSPTGGPYEQYF
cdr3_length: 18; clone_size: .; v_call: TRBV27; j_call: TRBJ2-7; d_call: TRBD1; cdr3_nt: TGTGCCAGCAGGCAATCAGCTTGGACAGGGGCATCGAGGCACGAGCAGTACTTC; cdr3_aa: CASRQSAWTGASRHEQYF